The T cell receptor (beta chain) under discussion was sequenced for a study of T-cell reconstitution after alpha-beta-depleted transplantation in children. This CDR3 is built from 14 residues. CDR1 SGHRS and CDR2 YFSETQ come from the germline V gene. Trimming shortened V by 0 bases and J by 6 bases, and 11 bases separated the two germline ends. This clonotype was seen at least ten times. The TCRbeta library incorporated unique molecular identifiers. TCRdb reanalysed the PCR reads using MiXCR and keeps one entry per CDR3 protein. There are roughly 160,000 distinct CDR3 sequences in the sample; around 10% occur only once, and less than 15% lies in the top ten.

This clonotype was obtained from a boy aged 2 to 9 with acute myeloid leukemia, due to receive a stem cell transplant. The sample consisted of PBMCs, taken before TCRalphabeta/CD19-depleted stem cell transplant. The chain joins TRBV5-1 to TRBJ2-3; no firm D call. The CDR3 sequence: CASSLEGGFDTQYF. CDR3 DNA sequence: TGCGCCAGCAGCTTGGAGGGCGGATTTGATACGCAGTATTTT.